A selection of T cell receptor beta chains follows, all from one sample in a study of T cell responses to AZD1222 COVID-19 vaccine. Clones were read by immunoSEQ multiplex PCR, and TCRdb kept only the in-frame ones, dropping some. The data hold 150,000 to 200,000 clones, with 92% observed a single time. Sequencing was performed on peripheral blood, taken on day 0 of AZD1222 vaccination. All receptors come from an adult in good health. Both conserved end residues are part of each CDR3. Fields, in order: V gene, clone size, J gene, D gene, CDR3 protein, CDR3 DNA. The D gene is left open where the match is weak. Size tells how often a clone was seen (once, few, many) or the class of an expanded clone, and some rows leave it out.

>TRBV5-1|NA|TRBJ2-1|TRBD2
CASSPGTTYWDEQFF
TGCGCCAGCAGCCCCGGGACTACTTATTGGGATGAGCAGTTCTTC
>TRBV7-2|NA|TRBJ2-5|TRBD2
CASSQTTSVKTQYF
TGTGCCAGCAGCCAGACTACTAGCGTGAAGACCCAGTACTTC
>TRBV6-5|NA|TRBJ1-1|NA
CASILRVMNTEAFF
TGTGCCAGCATTCTAAGAGTCATGAACACTGAAGCTTTCTTT
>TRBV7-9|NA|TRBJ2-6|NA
CASSGGANVLTF
TGTGCCTCCTCCGGGGGGGCCAACGTCCTGACTTTC
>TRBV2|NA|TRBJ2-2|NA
CASSETSLNTGELFF
TGTGCCAGCAGTGAAACTAGCCTAAACACCGGGGAGCTGTTTTTT
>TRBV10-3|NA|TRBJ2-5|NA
CAISESAGTMSQYF
TGTGCCATCAGTGAGTCGGCCGGGACGATGTCCCAGTACTTC
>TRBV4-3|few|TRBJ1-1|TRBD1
CASSRGGQGATEAFF
TGCGCCAGCAGCCGCGGAGGACAGGGCGCCACTGAAGCTTTCTTT
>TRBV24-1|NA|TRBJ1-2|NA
CATSDFEGDGYTF
TGTGCCACCAGTGATTTTGAGGGGGATGGCTACACCTTC
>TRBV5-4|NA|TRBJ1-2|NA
CASSLGGTFYGYTF
TGTGCCAGCAGCTTGGGTGGAACTTTTTATGGCTACACCTTC
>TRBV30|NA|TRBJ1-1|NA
CAWSVNRLNTEAFF
TGTGCCTGGAGTGTAAACAGGCTGAACACTGAAGCTTTCTTT
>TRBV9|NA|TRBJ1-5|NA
CASSPSGGNQPQHF
TGTGCCAGCAGCCCCTCCGGAGGCAATCAGCCCCAGCATTTT
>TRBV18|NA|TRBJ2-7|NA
CASSIEWGINEQYF
TGTGCCAGCTCGATAGAATGGGGAATCAACGAGCAGTACTTC
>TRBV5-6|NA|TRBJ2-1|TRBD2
CASSLEQRLADEQFF
TGTGCCAGCAGCTTGGAGCAGCGACTAGCCGATGAGCAGTTCTTC
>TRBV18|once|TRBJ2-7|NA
CASSPVREGEQYF
TGTGCCAGCTCACCGGTGAGGGAAGGCGAGCAGTACTTC
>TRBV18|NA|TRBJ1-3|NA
CASSPDHSGNTIYF
TGTGCCAGCTCACCCGACCACTCTGGAAACACCATATATTTT
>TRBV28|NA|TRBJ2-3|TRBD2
CASSPGGGSSDTQYF
TGTGCCAGCAGCCCTGGGGGGGGGAGCTCAGATACGCAGTATTTT
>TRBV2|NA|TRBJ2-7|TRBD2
CASSGLAAYEQYF
TGTGCCAGCAGTGGACTAGCGGCCTACGAGCAGTACTTC
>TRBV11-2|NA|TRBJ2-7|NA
CASSLDAVGHRFNYEQYF
TGTGCCAGCAGCTTAGATGCCGTGGGACACCGATTTAACTACGAGCAGTACTTC
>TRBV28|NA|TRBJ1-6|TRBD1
CASRQGARSPLHF
TGTGCCAGCAGACAGGGGGCGAGGTCACCCCTCCACTTT
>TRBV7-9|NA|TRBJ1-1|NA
CASSLQVFGEAFF
TGTGCCAGCAGCTTACAGGTTTTCGGGGAAGCTTTCTTT
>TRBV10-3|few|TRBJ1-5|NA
CAIRPYDLSQPQHF
TGTGCCATCAGGCCCTACGACCTAAGTCAGCCCCAGCATTTT
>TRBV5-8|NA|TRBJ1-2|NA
CASSKQGFYGYTF
TGTGCCAGCAGCAAACAGGGATTCTATGGCTACACCTTC
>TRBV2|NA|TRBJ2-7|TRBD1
CASILYGQGGFYEQYF
TGTGCCAGCATTTTATACGGACAGGGGGGTTTCTACGAGCAGTACTTC
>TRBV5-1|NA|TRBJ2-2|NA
CASSSIRGFTGELFF
TGCGCCAGCAGCTCCATCAGGGGATTCACCGGGGAGCTGTTTTTT
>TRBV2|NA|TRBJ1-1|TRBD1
CASGADRGVTEAFF
TGTGCCAGCGGAGCAGACAGGGGGGTCACTGAAGCTTTCTTT
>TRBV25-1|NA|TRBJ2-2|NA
CASSEFGRHTGELFF
TGTGCCAGCAGTGAATTTGGCAGACACACCGGGGAGCTGTTTTTT
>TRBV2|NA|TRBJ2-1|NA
CASRGGTGEQFF
TGTGCCAGCAGGGGCGGGACTGGTGAGCAGTTCTTC
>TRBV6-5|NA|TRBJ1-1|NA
CASSPYGQLNTEAFF
TGTGCCAGCAGTCCTTATGGACAGTTGAACACTGAAGCTTTCTTT
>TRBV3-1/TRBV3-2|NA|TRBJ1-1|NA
CASSQGPQNANTEAFF
TGTGCCAGCAGCCAAGGGCCTCAGAACGCGAACACTGAAGCTTTCTTT
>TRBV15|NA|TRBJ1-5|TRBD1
CATSVTGESNQPQHF
TGTGCCACCAGCGTGACAGGGGAAAGCAATCAGCCCCAGCATTTT
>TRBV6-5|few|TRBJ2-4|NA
CASSYDMWSAKNIQYF
TGTGCCAGCAGTTACGATATGTGGTCGGCCAAAAACATTCAGTACTTC
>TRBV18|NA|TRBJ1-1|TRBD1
CASSRGQVAEAFF
TGTGCCAGCTCCCGGGGACAGGTCGCTGAAGCTTTCTTT
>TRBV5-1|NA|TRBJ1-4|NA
CASSLVAQASEKLFF
TGCGCCAGCAGCTTGGTGGCCCAGGCTAGTGAAAAACTGTTTTTT
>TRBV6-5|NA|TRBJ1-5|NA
CASSYAGVTGPQHF
TGTGCCAGCAGTTACGCAGGCGTTACCGGGCCCCAGCATTTT
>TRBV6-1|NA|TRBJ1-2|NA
CASSEVPGSYGYTF
TGTGCCAGCAGTGAAGTTCCAGGGTCCTATGGCTACACCTTC
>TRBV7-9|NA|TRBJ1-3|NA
CASSSGWTEGNTIYF
TGTGCCAGCAGCTCCGGCTGGACAGAGGGAAACACCATATATTTT
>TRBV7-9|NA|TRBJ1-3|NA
CASSLWGVRTGTINTIYF
TGTGCCAGCAGCTTATGGGGGGTCCGGACCGGGACAATAAACACCATATATTTT
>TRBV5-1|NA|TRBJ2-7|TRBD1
CASSLGQASYEQYF
TGCGCCAGCAGTTTAGGACAGGCCTCCTACGAGCAGTACTTC
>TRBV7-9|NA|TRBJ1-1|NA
CASTSVDLDTEAFF
TGTGCCAGCACCTCGGTGGATCTGGACACTGAAGCTTTCTTT
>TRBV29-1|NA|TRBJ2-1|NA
CSAIGPTGYNEQFF
TGCAGCGCAATCGGTCCGACGGGCTACAATGAGCAGTTCTTC
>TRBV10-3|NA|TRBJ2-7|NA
CAISESAERSSYYEQYF
TGTGCCATCAGTGAGTCAGCTGAAAGGAGTTCGTACTACGAGCAGTACTTC
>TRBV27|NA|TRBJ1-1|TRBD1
CASRRDRGVVAFF
TGTGCCAGCCGCCGGGACAGGGGAGTAGTAGCTTTCTTT
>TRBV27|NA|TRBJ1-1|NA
CASSLTGQVNTEAFF
TGTGCCAGCAGTTTAACGGGACAAGTGAACACTGAAGCTTTCTTT
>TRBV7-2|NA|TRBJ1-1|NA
CASSPTGGETEAFF
TGTGCCAGCAGCCCCACGGGGGGAGAAACTGAAGCTTTCTTT
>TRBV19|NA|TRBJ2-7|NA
CASTGSGEAYEQYF
TGTGCCAGCACCGGGTCAGGGGAGGCCTACGAGCAGTACTTC
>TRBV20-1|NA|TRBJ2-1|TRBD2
CSMGGTREFF
TGCAGTATGGGTGGGACTAGGGAGTTCTTC
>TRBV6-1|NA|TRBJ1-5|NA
CASSEEDLFNQPQHF
TGTGCCAGCAGTGAAGAGGACTTATTCAATCAGCCCCAGCATTTT
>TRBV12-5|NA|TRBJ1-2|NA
CASGLAPLLTGVYGYTF
TGTGCTAGTGGTTTGGCACCCTTGCTGACAGGCGTCTACGGCTACACCTTC
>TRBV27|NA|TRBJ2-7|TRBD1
CASSAPGQGAYEQYF
TGTGCCAGCAGCGCCCCGGGACAGGGGGCCTACGAGCAGTACTTC
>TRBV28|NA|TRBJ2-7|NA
CASSYYSYEQYF
TGTGCCAGCAGTTACTACTCCTACGAGCAGTACTTC
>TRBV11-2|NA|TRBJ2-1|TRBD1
CASSPGTGPYNEQFF
TGTGCCAGCAGCCCCGGGACAGGGCCCTACAATGAGCAGTTCTTC
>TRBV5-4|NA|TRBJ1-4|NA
CASSQDATNEKLFF
TGTGCCAGCAGCCAAGATGCAACTAATGAAAAACTGTTTTTT
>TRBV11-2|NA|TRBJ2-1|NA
CASSLVLASWGFF
TGTGCCAGCAGCTTAGTCCTAGCCTCCTGGGGGTTCTTC
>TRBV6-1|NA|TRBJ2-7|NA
CASRTGTRPSEQYF
TGTGCCAGCAGGACCGGGACAAGGCCATCCGAGCAGTACTTC
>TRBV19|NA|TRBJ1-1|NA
CASSNRVGTEAFF
TGTGCCAGTAGTAACAGGGTTGGCACTGAAGCTTTCTTT
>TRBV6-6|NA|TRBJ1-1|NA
CASSYSISQMNTEAFF
TGTGCCAGCAGTTACTCGATCTCTCAGATGAACACTGAAGCTTTCTTT
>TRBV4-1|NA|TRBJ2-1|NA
CASSQDAGGSIYNEQFF
TGCGCCAGCAGCCAAGACGCCGGCGGATCCATCTACAATGAGCAGTTCTTC
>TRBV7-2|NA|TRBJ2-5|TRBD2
CASSLASGIQETQYF
TGTGCCAGCAGCTTAGCTAGCGGGATACAAGAGACCCAGTACTTC
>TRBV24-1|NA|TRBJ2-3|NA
CATSDPPGDTQYF
TGTGCCACCAGTGACCCCCCCGGCGATACGCAGTATTTT
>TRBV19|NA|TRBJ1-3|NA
CASSAPRSESGNTIYF
TGTGCCAGTAGTGCCCCCCGCTCCGAGTCTGGAAACACCATATATTTT